These T cell receptor beta chains were read from a single sample in a study of T-cell memory formation after mild COVID-19. TCRdb called the 5' RACE reads again in MiXCR, with one record for every CDR3 protein. The table lists 500,000 to 550,000 distinct CDR3 sequences, roughly 20% of them singletons, with approximately 13% in the top ten. Specimen: PBMCs or a T cell subset sorted from them (not recorded which). These receptors were collected from an adult woman who had mild COVID-19 (a few samples of this study predate the infection). Cell type and time point are not known. Each CDR3 is given with its conserved first and last residue. The order of the fields is clone size, D gene, J gene, V gene, CDR3 DNA, CDR3 protein. D genes are given only for firm matches. For some rows the clone size is stated as once, few or many, or as a class when expanded; others skip it.

size: few
D: TRBD1
J: TRBJ2-2
V: TRBV7-9
DNA: TGTGCCAGCCAAAGACAGGGGGACACCGGGGAGCTGTTTTTT
CDR3: CASQRQGDTGELFF

size: -
D: -
J: TRBJ2-4
V: TRBV5-6
DNA: TGTGCCAGCAGCCCCCTCTTCTCAGCGGGCATTCAGTACTTC
CDR3: CASSPLFSAGIQYF

size: -
D: -
J: TRBJ1-1
V: TRBV4-1
DNA: TGCGCCAGCAGCCAAGATCCCACGTTTTCTGAAGCTTTCTTT
CDR3: CASSQDPTFSEAFF

size: many
D: TRBD1
J: TRBJ2-1
V: TRBV5-1
DNA: TGCGCCAGCAGCTTGGGGACAGGGGCCAATGAGCAGTTCTTC
CDR3: CASSLGTGANEQFF

size: -
D: -
J: TRBJ1-1
V: TRBV4-1
DNA: TGCGCCAGCAGCCAAGTTGCGGGCAGAGGCACTGAAGCTTTCTTT
CDR3: CASSQVAGRGTEAFF

size: -
D: -
J: TRBJ2-7
V: TRBV10-3
DNA: TGTGCCATCAGTGGACGGGGGCTTGACGAGCAGTACTTC
CDR3: CAISGRGLDEQYF

size: -
D: TRBD2
J: TRBJ2-7
V: TRBV9
DNA: TGTGCCAGCAGCGTAGCTTCAGCTAGCGGGAGTAGCGAGCAGTACTTC
CDR3: CASSVASASGSSEQYF

size: few
D: TRBD2
J: TRBJ2-2
V: TRBV24-1
DNA: TGTGCCACCAGTGAACCTTCGGGACTAGCGGGAACCGGGGAGCTGTTTTTT
CDR3: CATSEPSGLAGTGELFF

size: many
D: TRBD1
J: TRBJ2-5
V: TRBV6-5
DNA: TGTGCCAGCAGTTACGGGACCGGCAGGGGGAGAGAGACCCAGTACTTC
CDR3: CASSYGTGRGRETQYF

size: -
D: -
J: TRBJ2-7
V: TRBV4-2
DNA: TGTGCCAGCAGCCAAGCGCAGGGTCCGCTCTACGAGCAGTACTTC
CDR3: CASSQAQGPLYEQYF

size: -
D: -
J: TRBJ1-1
V: TRBV7-2
DNA: TGTGCCAGCAGCTTAGCCCAGGGCACAAGGACTGAAGCTTTCTTT
CDR3: CASSLAQGTRTEAFF

size: few
D: -
J: TRBJ1-1
V: TRBV7-9
DNA: TGTGCCAGCAGCCCAGGGGAGGAGAACACTGAAGCTTTCTTT
CDR3: CASSPGEENTEAFF

size: many
D: TRBD1
J: TRBJ2-5
V: TRBV5-1
DNA: TGCGCCAGCAGCCCCGGACAGGGACAAGAGACCCAGTACTTC
CDR3: CASSPGQGQETQYF